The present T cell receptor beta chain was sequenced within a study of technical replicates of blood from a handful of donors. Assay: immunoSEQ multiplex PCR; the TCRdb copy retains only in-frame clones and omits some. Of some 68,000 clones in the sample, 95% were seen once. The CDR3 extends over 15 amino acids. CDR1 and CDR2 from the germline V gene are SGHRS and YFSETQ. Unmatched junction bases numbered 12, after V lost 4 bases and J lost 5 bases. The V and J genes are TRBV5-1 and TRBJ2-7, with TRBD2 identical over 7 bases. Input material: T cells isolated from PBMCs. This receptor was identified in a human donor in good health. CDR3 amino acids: CASSTGVGGINEQYF. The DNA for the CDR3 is TGCGCCAGCAGCACGGGGGTCGGGGGGATCAACGAGCAGTACTTC. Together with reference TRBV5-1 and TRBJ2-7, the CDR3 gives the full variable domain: KAGVTQTPRYLIKTRGQQVTLSCSPISGHRSVSWYQQTPGQGLQFLFEYFSETQRNKGNFPGRFSGRQFSNSRSEMNVSTLELGDSALYLCASSTGVGGINEQYFGPGTRLTVT.